This TCR beta chain was identified during a study of vaccination effects on CD4 cells after COVID-19. Germline V CDR1 and CDR2: MRHNA, SNTAGT. The CDR3 runs 13 residues. Trimming cost V 4 bases and J 1 base, with 5 bases left between them. Under the ViraFEST assay, PBMC were stimulated with viral peptide pools so that antigen-specific CD4+ T cells expanded. Sequencing was performed afterwards. Once cultured for nine to ten days, the cells underwent separation to obtain CD4+ T cells. Vaccination of participants consisted of two doses of either the BNT162b2 or mRNA-1273 vaccine. Half-medium changes using IL-2 medium occurred on days 3 and 7. For this clone: Its antigen remains unidentified.

Measured with immunoSEQ multiplex PCR; TCRdb has only the in-frame clones, and not every one. Here the sample spans about 59,000 clones, under 80% being singletons. This specimen consisted of CD4+ T cells from PBMCs cultured with HCoV-OC43 spike peptides, obtained after COVID-19 vaccination. The subset: HCoV-OC43 spike overlapping peptide pool stimulation. The genes are TRBV6-4 and TRBJ2-1; unclear D gene. The TCR originated in a human donor who received a COVID-19 vaccine. CDR3 sequence (DNA): TGTGCCAGCAGTGGGGGTTCCTACAATGAGCAGTTCTTC. As protein: CASSGGSYNEQFF.